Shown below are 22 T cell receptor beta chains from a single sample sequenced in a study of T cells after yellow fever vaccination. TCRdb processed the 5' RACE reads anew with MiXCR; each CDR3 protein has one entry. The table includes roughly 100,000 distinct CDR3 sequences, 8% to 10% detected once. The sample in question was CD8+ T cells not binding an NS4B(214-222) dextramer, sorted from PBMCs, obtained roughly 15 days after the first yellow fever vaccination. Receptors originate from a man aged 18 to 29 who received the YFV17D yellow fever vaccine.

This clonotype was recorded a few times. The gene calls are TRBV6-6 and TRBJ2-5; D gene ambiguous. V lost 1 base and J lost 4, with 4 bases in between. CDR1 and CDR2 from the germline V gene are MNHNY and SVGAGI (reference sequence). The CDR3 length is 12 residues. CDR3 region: CASSYWPETQYF. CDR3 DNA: TGTGCCAGCAGTTACTGGCCAGAGACCCAGTACTTC.

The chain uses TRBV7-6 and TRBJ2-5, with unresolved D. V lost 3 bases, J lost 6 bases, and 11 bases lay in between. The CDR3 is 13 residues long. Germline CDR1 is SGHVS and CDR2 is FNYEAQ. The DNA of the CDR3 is TGTGCCAGCAGCTTGCAAGGGTCCAAGACCCAGTACTTC. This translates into CASSLQGSKTQYF.

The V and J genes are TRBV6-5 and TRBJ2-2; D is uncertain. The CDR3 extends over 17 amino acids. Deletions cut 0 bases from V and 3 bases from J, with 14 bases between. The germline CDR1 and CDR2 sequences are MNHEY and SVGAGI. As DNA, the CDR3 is TGTGCCAGCAGTTACTCCGTCCCCGGATATGACACCGGGGAGCTGTTTTTT. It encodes CASSYSVPGYDTGELFF.

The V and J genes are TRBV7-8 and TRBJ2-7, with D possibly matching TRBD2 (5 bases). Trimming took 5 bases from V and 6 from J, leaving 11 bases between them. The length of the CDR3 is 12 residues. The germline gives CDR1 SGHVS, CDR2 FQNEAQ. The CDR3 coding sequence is TGTGCCAGCAGCCGAGGAGGACGCGAGCAGTACGTC. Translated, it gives CASSRGGREQYV.

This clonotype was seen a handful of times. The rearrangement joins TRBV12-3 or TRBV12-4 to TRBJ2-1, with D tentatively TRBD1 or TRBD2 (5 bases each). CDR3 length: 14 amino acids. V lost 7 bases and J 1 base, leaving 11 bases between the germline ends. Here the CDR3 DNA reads TGTGCCAGCATACTAGGGGAGTCCTACAATGAGCAGTTCTTC. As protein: CASILGESYNEQFF.

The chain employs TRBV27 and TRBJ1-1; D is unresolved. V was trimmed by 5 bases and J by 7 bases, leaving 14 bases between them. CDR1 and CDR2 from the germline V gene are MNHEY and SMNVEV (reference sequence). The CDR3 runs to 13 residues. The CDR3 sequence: CASSHTPAGEAFF. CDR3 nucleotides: TGTGCCAGCAGTCATACTCCGGCCGGTGAAGCTTTCTTT.

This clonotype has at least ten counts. The CDR3 region is CASSLEGLRSYEQYF. CDR3 bases: TGTGCCAGCAGCTTAGAGGGGCTCCGATCCTACGAGCAGTACTTC. The chain couples TRBV7-6 to TRBJ2-7; TRBD1 might be the D (5 bases). V lost 1 base and J 1 base, leaving 11 bases between the germline ends. CDR1 is SGHVS, CDR2 FNYEAQ, per germline. The CDR3 is 15 residues long.

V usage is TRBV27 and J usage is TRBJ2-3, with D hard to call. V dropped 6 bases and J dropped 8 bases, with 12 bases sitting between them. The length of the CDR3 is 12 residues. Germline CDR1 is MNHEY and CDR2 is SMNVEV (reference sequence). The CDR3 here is CASRQGGRTQYF. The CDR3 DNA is TGTGCCAGCAGGCAAGGTGGGCGTACGCAGTATTTT.

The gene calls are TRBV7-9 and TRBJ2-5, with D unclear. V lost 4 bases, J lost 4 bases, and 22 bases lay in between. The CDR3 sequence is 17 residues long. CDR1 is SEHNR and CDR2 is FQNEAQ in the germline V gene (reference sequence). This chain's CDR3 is CASSSARTAPPLETQYF. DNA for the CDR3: TGTGCCAGCAGCTCGGCCAGGACGGCGCCCCCCCTAGAGACCCAGTACTTC.

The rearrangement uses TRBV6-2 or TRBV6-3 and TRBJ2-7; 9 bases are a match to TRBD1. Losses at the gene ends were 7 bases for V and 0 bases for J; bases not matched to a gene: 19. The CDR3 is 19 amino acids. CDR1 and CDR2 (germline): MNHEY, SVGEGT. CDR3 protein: CASTLLPGTGIRSSYEQYF. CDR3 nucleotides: TGTGCCAGCACCCTACTACCCGGGACAGGGATTCGGAGCTCCTACGAGCAGTACTTC.

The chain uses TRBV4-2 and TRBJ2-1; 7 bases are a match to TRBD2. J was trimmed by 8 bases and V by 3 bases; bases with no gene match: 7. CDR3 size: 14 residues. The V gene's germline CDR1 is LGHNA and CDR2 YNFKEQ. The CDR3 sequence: CASSQVYRGDEQFF. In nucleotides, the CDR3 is TGTGCCAGCAGCCAGGTGTACCGGGGGGATGAGCAGTTCTTC.

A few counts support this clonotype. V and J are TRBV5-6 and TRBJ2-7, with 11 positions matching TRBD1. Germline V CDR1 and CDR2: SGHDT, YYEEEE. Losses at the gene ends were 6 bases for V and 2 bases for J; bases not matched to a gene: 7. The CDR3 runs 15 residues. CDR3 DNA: TGTGCCAGCACCCCAGGGGACAGGGGGGCCTACGAGCAGTACGTC. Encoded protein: CASTPGDRGAYEQYV.

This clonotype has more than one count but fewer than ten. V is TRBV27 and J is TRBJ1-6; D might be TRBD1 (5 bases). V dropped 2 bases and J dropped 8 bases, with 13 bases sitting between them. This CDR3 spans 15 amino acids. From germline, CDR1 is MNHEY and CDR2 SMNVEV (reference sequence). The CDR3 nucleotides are TGTGCCAGCAGTTTACAGGGCCCCCCCGATTCACCCCTCCACTTT. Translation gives CASSLQGPPDSPLHF.

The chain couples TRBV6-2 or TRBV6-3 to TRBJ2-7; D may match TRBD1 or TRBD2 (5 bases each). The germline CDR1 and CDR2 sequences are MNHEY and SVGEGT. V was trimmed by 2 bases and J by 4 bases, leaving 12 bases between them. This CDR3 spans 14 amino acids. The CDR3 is CASSYGGDGYEQYV. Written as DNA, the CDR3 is TGTGCCAGCAGTTACGGTGGGGACGGATACGAGCAGTACGTC.

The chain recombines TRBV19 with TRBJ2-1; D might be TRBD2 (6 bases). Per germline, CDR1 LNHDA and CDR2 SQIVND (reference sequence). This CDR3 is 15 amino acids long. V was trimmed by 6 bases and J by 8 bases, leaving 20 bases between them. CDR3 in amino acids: CASRVGLRLWDEQFF. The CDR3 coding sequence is TGTGCCAGTAGGGTGGGACTCCGTTTATGGGATGAGCAGTTCTTC.

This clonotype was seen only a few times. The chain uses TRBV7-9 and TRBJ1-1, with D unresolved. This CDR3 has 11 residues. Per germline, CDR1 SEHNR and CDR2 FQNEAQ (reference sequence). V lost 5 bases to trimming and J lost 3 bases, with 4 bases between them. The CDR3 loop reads CASSLYTEAFF. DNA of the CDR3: TGTGCCAGCAGCCTGTACACTGAAGCTTTCTTT.

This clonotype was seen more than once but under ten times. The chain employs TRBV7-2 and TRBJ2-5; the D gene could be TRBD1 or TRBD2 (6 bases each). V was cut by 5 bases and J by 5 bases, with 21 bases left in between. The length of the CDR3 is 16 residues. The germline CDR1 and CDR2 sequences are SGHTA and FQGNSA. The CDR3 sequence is CASSIHSGAPGETQYF. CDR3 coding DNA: TGTGCCAGCAGCATCCACTCGGGGGCACCGGGGGAGACCCAGTACTTC.

This CDR3 reads CASSQFSTGTPLHF. The DNA for the CDR3 is TGCGCCAGCAGCCAGTTCTCAACCGGGACACCCCTCCACTTT. The V gene is TRBV4-3, the J gene TRBJ1-6; D not certain. V gave up 3 bases and J gave up 11 bases, with 14 bases separating them. CDR1 LGHNA and CDR2 YSLEER come from the germline V gene. The CDR3 runs 14 residues.

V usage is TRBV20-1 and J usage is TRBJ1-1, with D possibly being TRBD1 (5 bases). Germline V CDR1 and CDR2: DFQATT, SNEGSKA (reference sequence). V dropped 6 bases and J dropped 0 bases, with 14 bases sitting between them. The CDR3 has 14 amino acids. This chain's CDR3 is CSAPREGMNTEAFF. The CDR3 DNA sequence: TGCAGTGCACCCCGGGAGGGGATGAACACTGAAGCTTTCTTT.

Here the CDR3 DNA reads TGTGCCAGCAGCTTAGGACAGGGCTATGGCTACACCTTC. This gives the protein CASSLGQGYGYTF. This chain connects TRBV11-2 to TRBJ1-2; 7 positions match TRBD1. The CDR3 spans 13 residues. Trimming cost V 1 base and J 4 bases; bases outside gene matches: 0. Per the germline V gene, CDR1 is SGHAT and CDR2 is FQNNGV.

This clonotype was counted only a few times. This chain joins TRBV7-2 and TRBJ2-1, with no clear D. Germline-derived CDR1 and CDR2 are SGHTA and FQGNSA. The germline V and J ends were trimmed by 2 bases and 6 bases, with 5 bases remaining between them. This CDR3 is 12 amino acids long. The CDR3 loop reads CASSLWSNEQFF. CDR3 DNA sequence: TGTGCCAGCAGCTTATGGTCCAATGAGCAGTTCTTC.

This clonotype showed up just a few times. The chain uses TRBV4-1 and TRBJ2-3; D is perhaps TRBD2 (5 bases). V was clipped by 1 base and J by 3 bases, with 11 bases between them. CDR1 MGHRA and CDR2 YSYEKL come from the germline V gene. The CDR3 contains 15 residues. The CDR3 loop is CASSQGPGNTDTQYF. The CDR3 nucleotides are TGCGCCAGCAGCCAAGGACCGGGGAATACAGATACGCAGTATTTT.